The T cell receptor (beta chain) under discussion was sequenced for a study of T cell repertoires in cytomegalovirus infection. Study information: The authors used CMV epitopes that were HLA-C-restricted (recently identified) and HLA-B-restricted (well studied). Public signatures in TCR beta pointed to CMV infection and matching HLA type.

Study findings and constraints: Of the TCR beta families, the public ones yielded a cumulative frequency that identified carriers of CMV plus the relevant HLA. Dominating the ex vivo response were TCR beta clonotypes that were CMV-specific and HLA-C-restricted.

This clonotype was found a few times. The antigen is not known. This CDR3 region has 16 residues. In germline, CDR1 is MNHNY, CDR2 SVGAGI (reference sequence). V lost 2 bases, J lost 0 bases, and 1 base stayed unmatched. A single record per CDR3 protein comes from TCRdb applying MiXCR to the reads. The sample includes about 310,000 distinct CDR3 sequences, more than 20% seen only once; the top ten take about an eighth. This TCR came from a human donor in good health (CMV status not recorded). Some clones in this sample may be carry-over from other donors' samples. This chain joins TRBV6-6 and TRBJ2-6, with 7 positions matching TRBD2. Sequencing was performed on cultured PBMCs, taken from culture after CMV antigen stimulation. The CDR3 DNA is TGTGCCAGCAGTTACCGGGAGGACTCTGGGGCCAACGTCCTGACTTTC. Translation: CASSYREDSGANVLTF.